This TCR beta chain is drawn from a study of shared clonotypes between healthy human individuals. This CDR3 is built from 16 residues. Germline lookup yields CDR1 SGHNT and CDR2 YYREEE (reference sequence). Trimming took 2 bases from V and 2 from J, leaving 14 bases between them. Original processing notes: Because ImmunoSEQ provided only junction sequences with no quality scores, the filtering differed. Clones were sequenced by immunoSEQ multiplex PCR, and TCRdb holds only the in-frame ones, with some missing. The DNA was the basis for D and trimming; V, J and clone size are from that table. The table has about 1.5 million clones, approximately 96% seen once.

The origin of this receptor is a man aged 30 to 39 in good health. Sequenced sample: naive CD4+ T cells sorted from blood. The subset denotes: CD45RA+ positively selected. The V gene is TRBV5-4, the J gene TRBJ1-3; D uncertain. In DNA, the CDR3 is TGTGCCAGCAGCTTAGGGAGGGATAGGACTGGAAACACCATATATTTT. It codes for CASSLGRDRTGNTIYF.